Following are 18 T cell receptor beta chains from one sample sequenced in a study of CD8 T cells in Susac syndrome (dated by TCRdb to the late 2010s). The receptor library was made with the immunoSEQ multiplex PCR assay. RNA was extracted with the RNeasy kit and about 0.5 to 1 ug was reverse transcribed using random hexamers. TCRdb cleaned the public reads at Q25 with fastp, built clones with MiXCR and kept in-frame beta chains. One record per CDR3 amino acid sequence lists the most common genes and DNA. In this sample the table shows tens of thousands of distinct CDR3 sequences, roughly 94% of which occur a single time. 0.56% of the sample lies in the top ten. Specimen: CD8+ T cells from PBMCs. Every receptor here comes from a human donor with multiple sclerosis.

The rearrangement uses TRBV14 and TRBJ2-1; 7 positions agree with TRBD2. V lost 4 bases, J lost 6 bases, and 3 bases stayed unmatched. CDR3 size: 13 residues. The germline gives CDR1 SGHDN, CDR2 FVKESK. The CDR3 coding sequence is TGTGCCAGCAGCCGGACGGGGGGCAATGAGCAGTTCTTC. Translation: CASSRTGGNEQFF.

The rearrangement links TRBV7-9 to TRBJ1-6, with 8 bases identical to TRBD1. The CDR3 contains 15 residues. Trimming at V came to 4 bases and at J to 5 bases, leaving 4 bases not matched to a gene. Germline V lookup: CDR1 SEHNR, CDR2 FQNEAQ (reference sequence). The CDR3, as DNA: TGTGCCAGCAGCTCAATGACAGGGGATAATTCACCCCTCCACTTT. This sequence encodes CASSSMTGDNSPLHF.

The chain recombines TRBV7-9 with TRBJ2-3; no clear D gene. CDR1 SEHNR and CDR2 FQNEAQ come from the germline V gene (reference sequence). The CDR3 has 16 amino acids. The V and J ends lost 5 bases and 0 bases respectively, with 15 bases between them. The CDR3 loop reads CASSHIQSASTDTQYF. CDR3 DNA sequence: TGTGCCAGCAGCCATATACAGAGCGCTAGCACAGATACGCAGTATTTT.

The chain uses TRBV15 and TRBJ2-5, with D perhaps assigned TRBD1 or TRBD2 (5 bases each). With 4 bases removed from V and 2 bases from J, the gap between germline ends came to 14 bases. Germline V gene sequence: CDR1 LNHNV, CDR2 YYDKDF (reference sequence). The CDR3 length is 15 residues. The CDR3: CATSTGSRVQETQYF. CDR3 DNA: TGTGCCACCAGCACAGGGTCGAGGGTACAAGAGACCCAGTACTTC.

V is TRBV30 and J is TRBJ2-3, with 7 bases identical to TRBD2. This CDR3 region has 13 residues. Germline CDR1 reads GTSNPN; CDR2 reads SVGIG (reference sequence). The V segment lost 8 bases and the J segment 2 bases; nucleotides outside the gene matches: 7. The CDR3 sequence is CAGLAENTDTQYF. CDR3 coding DNA: TGTGCCGGTCTAGCGGAGAACACAGATACGCAGTATTTT.

This chain joins TRBV30 and TRBJ2-3, with 9 bases identical to TRBD2. Germline V lookup: CDR1 GTSNPN, CDR2 SVGIG (reference sequence). With V trimmed by 0 bases and J by 2 bases, 3 bases remained unmatched. The CDR3 spans 15 residues. The CDR3 bases are TGTGCCTGGAGTGTTGCGGGGGGGTCCACAGATACGCAGTATTTT. Its translation is CAWSVAGGSTDTQYF.

The rearrangement joins TRBV27 to TRBJ1-4; D call uncertain. CDR3 length: 12 amino acids. V was pared by 2 bases and J by 7 bases, with 5 bases between. Germline V gives CDR1 MNHEY, CDR2 SMNVEV (reference sequence). The CDR3: CASSLEGEKLFF. In DNA, the CDR3 is TGTGCCAGCAGTTTAGAGGGTGAAAAACTGTTTTTT.

The genes are TRBV27 and TRBJ1-1, with a possible D match to TRBD1 (5 bases). V lost 2 bases and J 6 bases, leaving 10 bases between the germline ends. The CDR3 consists of 13 residues. CDR1 and CDR2 (germline): MNHEY, SMNVEV (reference sequence). CDR3 region: CASSLTWGPEAFF. CDR3 nucleotide sequence: TGTGCCAGCAGTTTAACCTGGGGACCTGAAGCTTTCTTT.

The V and J genes are TRBV14 and TRBJ2-4; maybe TRBD2 (5 bases). Trimming pared 3 bases from V and 7 bases from J, leaving 22 bases between. This CDR3 is 17 amino acids long. CDR1 is SGHDN and CDR2 is FVKESK in the germline V gene. CDR3 DNA: TGTGCCAGCAGCCACACCCAGGACGACTATAACCTCAACATTCAGTACTTC. The encoded protein is CASSHTQDDYNLNIQYF. The full variable domain, rest sourced from reference TRBV14 and TRBJ2-4, is EAGVTQFPSHSVIEKGQTVTLRCDPISGHDNLYWYRRVMGKEIKFLLHFVKESKQDESGMPNNRFLAERTGGTYSTLKVQPAELEDSGVYFCASSHTQDDYNLNIQYFGAGTRLSVL.

The J gene is TRBJ2-7, the V gene TRBV5-5; no definite D call. The V end lost 3 bases, the J end lost 5 bases, and 6 bases lay between the germline ends. The germline V gene has CDR1 SGHKS and CDR2 YYEKEE (reference sequence). The CDR3 has 11 amino acids. The CDR3 sequence is CASSSRDEQYF. The DNA for the CDR3 is TGTGCCAGCAGCTCCCGCGACGAGCAGTACTTC.

The chain combines TRBV9 with TRBJ2-7; D might be TRBD1 (5 bases). Germline V gives CDR1 SGDLS, CDR2 YYNGEE. V lost 4 bases to trimming and J lost 4 bases, with 9 bases between them. The CDR3 extends over 12 amino acids. For the CDR3, the DNA is TGTGCCAGCAGCCCCAGGGAATACGAGCAGTACTTC. Encoded protein: CASSPREYEQYF.

The J gene is TRBJ2-7, the V gene TRBV28, with 10 bases aligning to TRBD1. Losses at the gene ends were 6 bases for V and 6 bases for J; bases not matched to a gene: 8. The CDR3 totals 14 residues. The germline CDR1 and CDR2 sequences are MDHEN and SYDVKM. The CDR3 DNA reads TGTGCCAGCAGACGGACAGGGGGTAGTGGCGAGCAGTACTTC. It specifies CASRRTGGSGEQYF.

DNA of the CDR3: TGTGCCAGCAGCCCAGTGGGGACCTCCTATGGCTACACCTTC. This gives the protein CASSPVGTSYGYTF. The chain carries TRBV12-3 or TRBV12-4 and TRBJ1-2, with D tentatively TRBD1 (5 bases). Trimming left V 6 bases short and J 4 bases short, with 15 bases between. The CDR3 has 14 residues.

The chain carries TRBV20-1 and TRBJ2-7; D gene unclear. Germline values: CDR1 DFQATT, CDR2 SNEGSKA (reference sequence). V lost 1 base to trimming and J lost 3 bases, with 10 bases between them. CDR3 size: 13 residues. Here the CDR3 DNA reads TGCAGTGCTAGAGCGCCCCGGAGCTACGAGCAGTACTTC. It is translated as CSARAPRSYEQYF.

This rearrangement joins TRBV3-1 to TRBJ2-7, with 7 bases aligning to TRBD2. The CDR3 extends over 12 amino acids. The junction had 11 bases not matched to a gene; V was cut back by 11 bases and J by 7 bases. The germline CDR1 and CDR2 sequences are LGHDT and YNNKEL (reference sequence). The CDR3 nucleotides are TGTGCCGTGCGGGGGATTGCGTCAGAGCAGTACTTC. It codes for CAVRGIASEQYF.

V and J are TRBV7-9 and TRBJ2-1; perhaps TRBD1 as D (6 bases). Germline V CDR1 and CDR2: SEHNR, FQNEAQ (reference sequence). The CDR3 is 10 amino acids. V was pared by 9 bases and J by 11 bases, with 11 bases between. The chain's CDR3 is CASSRDKQFF. The DNA of the CDR3 is TGTGCCAGTAGCCGGGACAAGCAGTTCTTC.

About this clonotype: The junction departs from the called germline gene at one end, perhaps through a read error. The chain links TRBV6-2 or TRBV6-3 to TRBJ2-6, with D unresolved. Germline V gives CDR1 MNHEY, CDR2 SVGEGT. This CDR3 contains 15 residues. The CDR3 bases are TGTGTCAGCAGTCAGCACCTCTCTGGGGCCAACGTCCTGACTTTC. This encodes CVSSQHLSGANVLTF.

This clonotype was recorded only once. The chain carries TRBV11-3 and TRBJ2-1; D might be TRBD2 (6 bases). There are 14 residues in the CDR3. Between the trimmed V and J ends, which lost 4 bases and 4 bases, there was a span of 11 bases. Germline V gene data show CDR1 as SGHNT and CDR2 as YENEEA. CDR3 bases: TGTGCCAGCAGCTCTCCGGGAGTATACAATGAGCAGTTCTTC. It specifies CASSSPGVYNEQFF.